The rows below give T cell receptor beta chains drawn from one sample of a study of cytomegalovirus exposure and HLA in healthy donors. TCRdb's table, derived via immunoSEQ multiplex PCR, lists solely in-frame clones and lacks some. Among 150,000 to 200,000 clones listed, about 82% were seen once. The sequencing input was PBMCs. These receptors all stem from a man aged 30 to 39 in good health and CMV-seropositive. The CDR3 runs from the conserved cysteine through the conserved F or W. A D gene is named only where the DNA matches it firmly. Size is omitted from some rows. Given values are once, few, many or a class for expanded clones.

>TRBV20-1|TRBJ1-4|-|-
CSGHVNEKLFF
TGCAGTGGACACGTTAATGAAAAACTGTTTTTT
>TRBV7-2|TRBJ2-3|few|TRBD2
CASSWGLAGGLGDTQYF
TGTGCCAGCAGCTGGGGACTAGCGGGGGGGCTCGGTGATACGCAGTATTTT
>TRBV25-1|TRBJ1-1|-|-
CASSESSRGAWTEAFF
TGTGCCAGCAGTGAGTCCTCCAGGGGCGCTTGGACTGAAGCTTTCTTT
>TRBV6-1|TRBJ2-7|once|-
CASSEDFREGSYEQYF
TGTGCCAGCAGTGAAGACTTTCGCGAGGGTTCCTACGAGCAGTACTTC
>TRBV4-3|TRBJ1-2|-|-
CASSSTGVPGYTF
TGCGCCAGCAGCTCAACGGGGGTTCCTGGCTACACCTTC
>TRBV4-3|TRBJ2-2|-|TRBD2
CASSPRTSDNTGELFF
TGCGCCAGCAGCCCACGGACTAGCGATAACACCGGGGAGCTGTTTTTT
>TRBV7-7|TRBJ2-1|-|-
CASSLETGSHEQFF
TGTGCTAGCAGCTTAGAAACAGGTAGCCATGAGCAGTTCTTC
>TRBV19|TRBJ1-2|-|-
CASSAGGVAYGYTF
TGTGCCAGTAGTGCTGGGGGGGTGGCCTATGGCTACACCTTC
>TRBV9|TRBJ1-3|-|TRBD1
CASSPGQDSGNTIYF
TGTGCCAGCAGCCCCGGACAGGACTCTGGAAACACCATATATTTT
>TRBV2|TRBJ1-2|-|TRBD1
CASTGQPTSRGYTF
TGTGCCAGCACGGGACAGCCGACTTCTCGTGGCTACACCTTC
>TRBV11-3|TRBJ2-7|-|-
CASSLGGDAYEQYF
TGTGCCAGCAGCTTAGGCGGAGACGCCTACGAGCAGTACTTC
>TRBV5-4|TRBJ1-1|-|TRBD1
CASSLGQGGTEAFF
TGTGCCAGCAGCTTGGGCCAGGGGGGAACTGAAGCTTTCTTT
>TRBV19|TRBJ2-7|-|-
CASSTPAGPYEQYF
TGTGCCAGTAGTACCCCAGCGGGCCCTTACGAGCAGTACTTC
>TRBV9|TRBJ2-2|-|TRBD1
CASSVARQGAPTGELFF
TGTGCCAGCAGCGTAGCTCGGCAGGGGGCGCCGACCGGGGAGCTGTTTTTT
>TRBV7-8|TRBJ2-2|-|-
CASSLVSNTGELFF
TGTGCCAGCAGCTTAGTCTCGAACACCGGGGAGCTGTTTTTT
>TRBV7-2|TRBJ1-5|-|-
CASSFGARGSQPQHF
TGTGCCAGCAGCTTTGGGGCCAGGGGCAGTCAGCCCCAGCATTTT
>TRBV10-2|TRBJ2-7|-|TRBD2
CASSGLREGSYYEQYF
TGCGCCAGCAGTGGACTTAGGGAGGGTTCTTACTACGAGCAGTACTTC
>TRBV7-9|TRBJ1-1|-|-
CASSPPPRLGTEAFF
TGTGCCAGCAGCCCCCCGCCGCGACTAGGGACTGAAGCTTTCTTT
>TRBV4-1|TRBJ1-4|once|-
CASSQERGTSREKLFF
TGCGCCAGCAGCCAAGAAAGAGGGACATCGCGGGAAAAACTGTTTTTT
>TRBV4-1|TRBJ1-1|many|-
CASSRNRVNTEAFF
TGCGCCAGCAGCCGTAACAGGGTTAACACTGAAGCTTTCTTT
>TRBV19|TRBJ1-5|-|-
CASNDAWARTESNQPQHF
TGTGCCAGTAACGACGCATGGGCCCGGACAGAGAGCAATCAGCCCCAGCATTTT
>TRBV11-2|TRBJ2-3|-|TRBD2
CASSAGLAGDYTDTQYF
TGTGCCAGCAGCGCGGGACTAGCGGGGGATTACACAGATACGCAGTATTTT
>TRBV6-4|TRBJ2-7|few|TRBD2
CASSDDGGAYEQYF
TGTGCCAGCAGTGATGACGGGGGGGCCTACGAGCAGTACTTC
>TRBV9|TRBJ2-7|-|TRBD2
CASSPGGYEQYF
TGTGCCAGCAGCCCGGGGGGCTACGAGCAGTACTTC
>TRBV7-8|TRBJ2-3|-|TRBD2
CASSLAGGVTDTQYF
TGTGCCAGCAGCCTAGCGGGGGGGGTCACAGATACGCAGTATTTT
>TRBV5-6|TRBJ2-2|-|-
CASSLFGLELFF
TGTGCCAGCAGCTTGTTCGGGTTAGAGCTGTTTTTT
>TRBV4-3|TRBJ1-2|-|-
CASSQASTGSGGYTF
TGCGCCAGCAGCCAAGCCTCCACAGGGAGTGGAGGCTACACCTTC
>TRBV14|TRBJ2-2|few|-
CASSQDSSGELFF
TGTGCCAGCAGCCAAGATTCATCCGGGGAGCTGTTTTTT
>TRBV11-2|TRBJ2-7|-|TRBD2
CASSLVPPSGGAHEQYF
TGTGCCAGCAGCTTAGTCCCCCCTAGCGGGGGGGCCCACGAGCAGTACTTC
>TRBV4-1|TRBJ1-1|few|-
CASSQYQGNTEAFF
TGCGCCAGCAGCCAATATCAGGGGAACACTGAAGCTTTCTTT
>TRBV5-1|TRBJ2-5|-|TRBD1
CASSLQGAEETQYF
TGCGCCAGCAGCTTACAGGGGGCGGAGGAGACCCAGTACTTC
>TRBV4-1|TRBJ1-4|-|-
CASSLPRGGQEKLFF
TGCGCCAGCAGCCTACCGCGGGGGGGCCAGGAAAAACTGTTTTTT
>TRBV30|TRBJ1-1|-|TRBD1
CAWSRQGYTEAFF
TGTGCCTGGTCCAGACAGGGGTACACTGAAGCTTTCTTT
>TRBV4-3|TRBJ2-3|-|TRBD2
CASSLGLAGAPDTQYF
TGCGCCAGCAGCCTGGGACTAGCGGGGGCGCCAGATACGCAGTATTTT